Each of the 32 T cell receptor beta chains below was sequenced from the same sample in a study of memory CD4+ T cells and cytomegalovirus serostatus. Single viable CD3+CD4+CD8-CD45RO+ cells were sorted as the memory CD4+ T cells. The method was immunoSEQ multiplex PCR; TCRdb's version includes in-frame clones alone and lacks a portion of them. The profile shows about 50,000 clones, about 77% of them singletons. Material for sequencing was memory CD4+ T cells from blood. The source of these receptors is an adult in good health and CMV-seronegative.

This chain connects TRBV5-1 to TRBJ2-5, with D perhaps being TRBD1 or TRBD2 (5 bases each). V was trimmed by 1 base and J by 4 bases, leaving 14 bases between them. This CDR3 has 15 residues. CDR1 and CDR2 from the germline V gene are SGHRS and YFSETQ. For the CDR3, the DNA is TGCGCCAGCAGCTTGAAGGGGATGGGGGTAGAGACCCAGTACTTC. Amino acid sequence: CASSLKGMGVETQYF.

This clone appeared a few times. V usage is TRBV7-9 and J usage is TRBJ2-2, with D unclear. The CDR3 length is 15 residues. The V and J ends lost 0 bases and 4 bases respectively, with 9 bases between them. CDR1 SEHNR and CDR2 FQNEAQ come from the germline V gene (reference sequence). The CDR3 region has the DNA TGTGCCAGCAGCTTAGCGTCGTCAGTCACCGGGGAGCTGTTTTTT. It specifies CASSLASSVTGELFF.

This rearrangement joins TRBV14 to TRBJ2-7; 12 nucleotides line up with TRBD2. There are 16 residues in the CDR3. The V gene end was trimmed by 3 bases and the J gene end by 4 bases; junction bases not matched to a gene: 7. Germline V lookup: CDR1 SGHDN, CDR2 FVKESK. For the CDR3, the DNA is TGTGCCAGCAGCCAGCCACTAGCGGGAGGTAAATACGAGCAGTACTTC. It encodes CASSQPLAGGKYEQYF.

The genes are TRBV11-2 and TRBJ2-7; D is perhaps TRBD1 or TRBD2 (5 bases each). V lost 1 base, J lost 4 bases, and 11 bases lay in between. Germline-derived CDR1 and CDR2 are SGHAT and FQNNGV. CDR3 length: 14 amino acids. This CDR3 reads CASSLGSGRYEQYF. CDR3 coding DNA: TGTGCCAGCAGCTTAGGCTCAGGGAGATACGAGCAGTACTTC.

With regard to this clone: At the DNA level, this CDR3 is encoded by other sequences in the same sample as well. The chain joins TRBV20-1 to TRBJ2-5; no firm D call. The ends were cut back, 3 bases at V and 2 bases at J, with 4 bases in the middle. Germline V gene data show CDR1 as DFQATT and CDR2 as SNEGSKA (reference sequence). The CDR3 consists of 11 residues. The CDR3 region is CSARAQETQYF. CDR3 nucleotide sequence: TGCAGTGCTAGGGCGCAAGAGACCCAGTACTTC.

This clone has only a few counts. The chain joins TRBV4-1 to TRBJ1-5, with a tentative D call TRBD1 (6 bases). Trimming left V 4 bases short and J 4 bases short, with 14 bases between. Germline CDR1 MGHRA, CDR2 YSYEKL. The length of the CDR3 is 15 residues. CDR3 protein: CASSRGQRLNQPQHF. The CDR3 nucleotides are TGCGCCAGCAGCCGAGGACAGCGCTTAAATCAGCCCCAGCATTTT.

The chain is built from TRBV20-1 and TRBJ2-5, with TRBD1 as a possible D gene (5 bases). The V and J ends lost 6 bases and 5 bases respectively, with 10 bases between them. CDR1 is DFQATT, CDR2 SNEGSKA, per germline (reference sequence). The CDR3 is made up of 11 amino acids. CDR3 loop: CSAPPGETQYF. The CDR3, as DNA: TGCAGTGCCCCCCCAGGGGAGACCCAGTACTTC.

This chain joins TRBV2 and TRBJ2-1, with TRBD2 matching over 11 bases. This CDR3 has 15 residues. The germline V gene encodes CDR1 SNHLY and CDR2 FYNNEI. The trim removed 6 bases at V and 6 bases at J, leaving 7 bases unmatched. Written as DNA, the CDR3 is TGTGCCAGCAGCGAACTAGCGGGAGTAGGCAATGAGCAGTTCTTC. This encodes CASSELAGVGNEQFF.

The gene calls are TRBV18 and TRBJ1-2, with a tentative D call TRBD1 (5 bases). Trimming cost V 1 base and J 6 bases, with 12 bases left between them. CDR3 length: 14 amino acids. Germline CDR1 reads KGHSH; CDR2 reads LQKENI. As DNA, the CDR3 is TGTGCCAGCTCACCACAGCGGAGGGACCATGGCTACACCTTC. Translation gives CASSPQRRDHGYTF.

The V and J genes are TRBV11-2 and TRBJ2-7, with D perhaps TRBD1 or TRBD2 (6 bases each). The germline V gene has CDR1 SGHAT and CDR2 FQNNGV. With 5 bases removed from V and 2 bases from J, the gap between germline ends came to 10 bases. The CDR3 covers 13 residues. Here the CDR3 reads CASSPRGAYEQYF. As DNA, the CDR3 is TGTGCCAGCAGCCCTAGGGGGGCCTACGAGCAGTACTTC. The variable domain in full, with the rest retrieved from reference TRBV11-2 and TRBJ2-7, is EAGVAQSPRYKIIEKRQSVAFWCNPISGHATLYWYQQILGQGPKLLIQFQNNGVVDDSQLPKDRFSAERLKGVDSTLKIQPAKLEDSAVYLCASSPRGAYEQYFGPGTRLTVT.

This chain joins TRBV7-8 and TRBJ1-5, with a tentative D call TRBD1 (6 bases). Trimming stripped 5 bases from V and 4 bases from J, with 21 bases between. The CDR3 contains 17 residues. Germline loops: CDR1 SGHVS, CDR2 FQNEAQ. The DNA for the CDR3 is TGTGCCAGCAGCACAGAGGGGGGCAGAAGCCGAAATCAGCCCCAGCATTTT. This encodes CASSTEGGRSRNQPQHF.

This chain links TRBV2 with TRBJ1-2; D uncertain. The CDR3 contains 14 residues. V shed 6 bases and J shed 1 base, with 12 bases lying between them. Germline V gene lookup returns CDR1 SNHLY and CDR2 FYNNEI. CDR3 bases: TGTGCCAGCAGGGACTCTTCTATTAACTATGGCTACACCTTC. Translated, it gives CASRDSSINYGYTF. Full variable domain (remainder filled in from reference TRBV2 and TRBJ1-2): EPEVTQTPSHQVTQMGQEVILRCVPISNHLYFYWYRQILGQKVEFLVSFYNNEISEKSEIFDDQFSVERPDGSNFTLKIRSTKLEDSAMYFCASRDSSINYGYTFGSGTRLTVV.

At least ten counts were recorded for this clone. The genes are TRBV6-1 and TRBJ1-5; tentative D call: TRBD1 (5 bases). Germline V gives CDR1 MNHNS, CDR2 SASEGT. The V end was cut by 7 bases, the J end by 4 bases, with 11 bases between. The CDR3 loop spans 13 amino acids. The CDR3 loop is CASTPGANQPQHF. The CDR3 DNA is TGTGCCAGCACCCCTGGGGCGAATCAGCCCCAGCATTTT.

CDR3 in DNA: TGCGCCAGCGGAGCGGGATTCGGTTCTGCCCGGGACACAGATACGCAGTATTTT. It specifies CASGAGFGSARDTDTQYF. The V gene is TRBV5-1, the J gene TRBJ2-3; 7 nucleotides align to TRBD2. Germline V gives CDR1 SGHRS, CDR2 YFSETQ. The V gene end was trimmed by 7 bases and the J gene end by 2 bases; junction bases not matched to a gene: 19. The CDR3 extends over 18 amino acids.

The J gene is TRBJ1-2, the V gene TRBV5-6; 7 bases match TRBD1. The CDR3 totals 16 residues. V gave up 3 bases and J gave up 4 bases; unmatched junction bases: 12. CDR1 and CDR2 (germline): SGHDT, YYEEEE. This CDR3 is CASSSPYRGLVYGYTF. Here the CDR3 DNA reads TGTGCCAGCAGCTCCCCCTACAGGGGACTAGTCTATGGCTACACCTTC.

This sequence joins TRBV4-1 and TRBJ1-3; D is unclear. Germline loops: CDR1 MGHRA, CDR2 YSYEKL. The CDR3 is made up of 15 amino acids. V was cut by 4 bases and J by 3 bases, with 13 bases left in between. CDR3 nucleotide sequence: TGCGCCAGCAGCCTAGCGGGATCCGGTGGAAACACCATATATTTT. Translation: CASSLAGSGGNTIYF.

The chain has TRBV19 and TRBJ2-2, with TRBD2 identical over 8 bases. With V trimmed by 6 bases and J by 7 bases, 13 bases remained unmatched. Germline values: CDR1 LNHDA, CDR2 SQIVND (reference sequence). The CDR3 loop spans 16 amino acids. The CDR3 here is CASRKVAGGPYGELFF. CDR3 bases: TGTGCCAGTAGAAAAGTGGCGGGAGGCCCTTACGGGGAGCTGTTTTTT.

The V and J genes are TRBV4-1 and TRBJ1-1; no clear D. The CDR3 loop spans 16 amino acids. Germline assignment: CDR1 MGHRA and CDR2 YSYEKL. Trimming pared 3 bases from V and 0 bases from J, leaving 14 bases between. The CDR3 region has the DNA TGCGCCAGCAGCCAGACCCGGGCAGCCATGAACACTGAAGCTTTCTTT. Protein: CASSQTRAAMNTEAFF.

The chain joins TRBV15 to TRBJ1-1; the D gene is possibly TRBD1 (5 bases). The V gene lost 4 bases and the J gene lost 4 bases, with 13 bases spanning the gap. The CDR3 contains 14 residues. From germline, CDR1 is LNHNV and CDR2 YYDKDF (reference sequence). In DNA form, the CDR3 reads TGTGCCACCAGCAAAACGACCGGGGGCACTGAAGCTTTCTTT. Residues: CATSKTTGGTEAFF. Looking up the rest from reference TRBV15 and TRBJ1-1 gives the full variable domain: DAMVIQNPRYQVTQFGKPVTLSCSQTLNHNVMYWYQQKSSQAPKLLFHYYDKDFNNEADTPDNFQSRRPNTSFCFLDIRSPGLGDTAMYLCATSKTTGGTEAFFGQGTRLTVV.

CDR3 residues: CASRGLAPSTDTQYF. The CDR3 nucleotides are TGTGCCAGTAGGGGACTAGCACCTAGCACAGATACGCAGTATTTT. This chain connects TRBV19 to TRBJ2-3, with 9 bases fitting TRBD2. The germline V gene has CDR1 LNHDA and CDR2 SQIVND (reference sequence). The CDR3 totals 15 residues. Trimming removed 6 bases from V and 0 bases from J; junction bases left unmatched: 4.

The chain has TRBV6-7 and TRBJ1-5; D might be TRBD1 (5 bases). TRBV6-7 is flagged as an ORF with uncertain function. The length of the CDR3 is 13 residues. The ends were cut back, 9 bases at V and 0 bases at J, with 9 bases in the middle. The CDR3 nucleotides are TGTGCCAGGAAGGGGTTTAGCAATCAGCCCCAGCATTTT. This sequence encodes CARKGFSNQPQHF.

This clone was seen only a few times. The V and J genes are TRBV19 and TRBJ1-5; a possible D gene is TRBD1 (6 bases). V was pared by 3 bases and J by 0 bases, with 12 bases between. The CDR3 spans 16 residues. Germline CDR1 and CDR2: LNHDA and SQIVND (reference sequence). The CDR3 DNA reads TGTGCCAGTAGTATGGGCGGACAGTTTAGCAATCAGCCCCAGCATTTT. As protein: CASSMGGQFSNQPQHF.

The gene calls are TRBV29-1 and TRBJ1-2; TRBD1 aligns across 11 bases. The CDR3 has 15 residues. Germline loops: CDR1 SQVTM, CDR2 ANQGSEA. The V and J ends lost 3 bases and 3 bases, in that order; junction bases with no gene match: 6. The CDR3 protein is CSVEDRGRGDYGYTF. CDR3 DNA: TGCAGCGTTGAGGACAGGGGGCGAGGCGACTATGGCTACACCTTC.

The CDR3 coding sequence is TGTGCCAGCAGCAAAGGGAGGGCCTTCATGAACACTGAAGCTTTCTTT. Residues: CASSKGRAFMNTEAFF. The chain is built from TRBV21-1 and TRBJ1-1. TRBV21-1 is a pseudogene locus. The CDR3 is 16 residues long.

This chain links TRBV11-2 with TRBJ2-2; D is tentatively TRBD1 or TRBD2 (5 bases each). The CDR3 extends over 16 amino acids. In germline, CDR1 is SGHAT, CDR2 FQNNGV. Trimming shortened V by 1 base and J by 0 bases, and 9 bases separated the two germline ends. CDR3 loop: CASSLGGPSNTGELFF. Here the CDR3 DNA reads TGTGCCAGCAGCTTAGGGGGACCTTCGAACACCGGGGAGCTGTTTTTT. Filled out from reference TRBV11-2 and TRBJ2-2, the complete variable domain reads EAGVAQSPRYKIIEKRQSVAFWCNPISGHATLYWYQQILGQGPKLLIQFQNNGVVDDSQLPKDRFSAERLKGVDSTLKIQPAKLEDSAVYLCASSLGGPSNTGELFFGEGSRLTVL.

The rearrangement joins TRBV7-9 to TRBJ2-7, with a tentative D call TRBD1 (6 bases). This CDR3 spans 14 amino acids. Germline V gene sequence: CDR1 SEHNR, CDR2 FQNEAQ (reference sequence). V was shortened by 6 bases and J by 4 bases, with 16 bases between the two germline ends. The CDR3 sequence: CASSRNRVGYEQYF. In DNA form, the CDR3 reads TGTGCCAGCAGTCGTAACAGGGTAGGGTACGAGCAGTACTTC. The full variable domain, with the rest looked up from reference TRBV7-9 and TRBJ2-7, is DTGVSQNPRHKITKRGQNVTFRCDPISEHNRLYWYRQTLGQGPEFLTYFQNEAQLEKSRLLSDRFSAERPKGSFSTLEIQRTEQGDSAMYLCASSRNRVGYEQYFGPGTRLTVT.

V gene TRBV10-1 combines with J gene TRBJ2-7; D is tentatively TRBD1 or TRBD2 (5 bases each). CDR3 length equals 13 residues. Germline-derived CDR1 and CDR2 are WNHNN and SYGVQD (reference sequence). V lost 6 bases and J 3 bases, leaving 12 bases between the germline ends. CDR3 DNA: TGCGCCAGCAGCCGGGAAAGGGGCTACGAGCAGTACTTC. Its translation is CASSRERGYEQYF.

The rearrangement uses TRBV4-2 and TRBJ2-7; D remains unclear. CDR3 size: 15 residues. The germline gives CDR1 LGHNA, CDR2 YNFKEQ. V lost 0 bases and J lost 2, with 11 bases in between. The DNA of the CDR3 is TGTGCCAGCAGCCAAGAGGCGCTCGTGGCCTACGAGCAGTACTTC. This translates into CASSQEALVAYEQYF.

This clone is medium-sized by share. The gene calls are TRBV6-4 and TRBJ2-2; D may be TRBD1 or TRBD2 (5 bases each). CDR1 is MRHNA and CDR2 is SNTAGT in the germline V gene. V was shortened by 6 bases and J by 8 bases, with 13 bases between the two germline ends. There are 13 residues in the CDR3. In DNA form, the CDR3 reads TGTGCCAGCAGGGGGGTAGCATCGGGGGAGCTGTTTTTT. Its protein is CASRGVASGELFF.

The chain employs TRBV5-1 and TRBJ2-1; 9 bases agree with TRBD1. V trimming: 4 bases; J trimming: 6 bases; junction bases outside the gene matches: 8. The CDR3 loop spans 15 amino acids. Per the germline V gene, CDR1 is SGHRS and CDR2 is YFSETQ. The CDR3 DNA reads TGCGCCAGCAGCCCAAGACAGGGGGGTATCAATGAGCAGTTCTTC. Protein product: CASSPRQGGINEQFF.

There are a few counts of this clone. The chain uses TRBV5-1 and TRBJ1-2; D uncertain. Per the germline V gene, CDR1 is SGHRS and CDR2 is YFSETQ. V lost 4 bases and J 8 bases, leaving 18 bases between the germline ends. The CDR3 is 14 amino acids. Here the CDR3 reads CASSTDAARIGYTF. The CDR3, as DNA: TGCGCCAGCAGCACGGACGCGGCCCGTATAGGCTACACCTTC.

The V gene is TRBV4-2, the J gene TRBJ1-2; D might be TRBD1 (5 bases). Per the germline V gene, CDR1 is LGHNA and CDR2 is YNFKEQ. This CDR3 has 15 residues. The ends were cut back, 0 bases at V and 0 bases at J, with 8 bases in the middle. The CDR3 reads CASSQDDRANYGYTF. The CDR3 bases are TGTGCCAGCAGCCAAGATGACAGAGCTAACTATGGCTACACCTTC.